This note documents a single T cell receptor (beta chain) sequence. Its antigen is not known. Deep was the level used in running the assay. Some clones are missing from TCRdb's copy, which holds only in-frame ones; the method was immunoSEQ multiplex PCR. The sample records about 1,500,000 clones, over 95% being singletons. The sample is drawn from a study of shared clonotypes between healthy human individuals. Study background: Participating donors consisted of two women and a few men aged 18 to 49. Study-wide results and limits: Larger richness was generally estimated for naive than memory subsets. Rarefaction demonstrated incomplete sorted-subset sequencing despite large depth.

Trimming left V 3 bases short and J 2 bases short, with 13 bases between. Germline V gene lookup returns CDR1 KGHSH and CDR2 LQKENI. CDR3 length equals 15 residues. This rearrangement joins TRBV18 to TRBJ2-5; D remains unclear. This receptor was taken from a man aged 30-40 years in good health. The source material was naive CD4+ T cells sorted from blood. Subset: CD45RA+ positively selected. DNA for the CDR3: TGTGCCAGCTCACCGAAGGCAGGAATTCAAGAGACCCAGTACTTC. Encoded protein: CASSPKAGIQETQYF. Filled out from reference TRBV18 and TRBJ2-5, the complete variable domain reads NAGVMQNPRHLVRRRGQEARLRCSPMKGHSHVYWYRQLPEEGLKFMVYLQKENIIDESGMPKERFSAEFPKEGPSILRIQQVVRGDSAAYFCASSPKAGIQETQYFGPGTRLLVL.